Below are 2 T cell receptor beta chains sequenced from a single sample in a study of CD8+ T cells in alopecia areata. Extracted RNA was reverse transcribed into cDNA, the sequencing template. Here immunoSEQ multiplex PCR was the method, and the copy in TCRdb shows in-frame clones only, minus some. The table includes 150,000 to 200,000 clones, about 60% detected once. This material consisted of CD4+ T cells sorted from blood, taken at week 0. These receptors were obtained from a human donor with alopecia areata.

This sequence joins TRBV29-1 and TRBJ1-5, with 11 bases that match TRBD1. The CDR3 sequence is 13 residues long. Germline V CDR1 and CDR2: SQVTM, ANQGSEA. V shed 6 bases, J shed 6 bases, and the junction held 4 bases outside the gene matches. The CDR3 region is CSVRTGGSQPQHF. CDR3 nucleotides: TGCAGCGTGAGGACAGGGGGCAGTCAGCCCCAGCATTTT.

The chain employs TRBV6-5 and TRBJ1-1, with 9 positions matching TRBD1. CDR1 is MNHEY and CDR2 is SVGAGI in the germline V gene. This CDR3 has 11 amino acids. V dropped 7 bases and J dropped 10; count of bases not matched to a gene: 4. In DNA form, the CDR3 reads TGTGCCAGCACCGGACAGGGGACAGCTTTCTTT. This sequence encodes CASTGQGTAFF.